A selection of T cell receptor beta chains follows, all from one sample in a study of blood T cell repertoires in COVID-19. Generated by immunoSEQ multiplex PCR, the TCRdb table keeps only in-frame clones and is missing some. The profile shows around 200,000 clones, 86% of them singletons. Sequences were obtained from PBMCs or T cells enriched from blood (not recorded which). Receptors originate from a woman between 40 and 55 years old with acute COVID-19. The CDR3 runs from the conserved cysteine through the conserved F or W. The D gene is left open where the match is weak. Only part of the rows carry a size: once, few, many, or a class if the clone is expanded.

j_gene: TRBJ2-5
abundance: -
d_gene: TRBD2
v_gene: TRBV5-1
CDR3nt: TGCGCCAGCAGCTTGGCTCCTAGCGGACAAGAGACCCAGTACTTC
CDR3aa: CASSLAPSGQETQYF

j_gene: TRBJ1-1
abundance: -
d_gene: TRBD1
v_gene: TRBV7-9
CDR3nt: TGTGCCAGCAGATCACCGGGACAGGGGGTTGAAGCTTTCTTT
CDR3aa: CASRSPGQGVEAFF

j_gene: TRBJ1-1
abundance: -
d_gene: -
v_gene: TRBV30
CDR3nt: TGTGCCTGGAGTCCCCTCGCGGGGAGGGACACTGAAGCTTTCTTT
CDR3aa: CAWSPLAGRDTEAFF

j_gene: TRBJ2-3
abundance: -
d_gene: TRBD1
v_gene: TRBV5-1
CDR3nt: TGCGCCAGCAGCTTCAGGGGGCAGGGCACAGATACGCAGTATTTT
CDR3aa: CASSFRGQGTDTQYF

j_gene: TRBJ2-5
abundance: -
d_gene: TRBD2
v_gene: TRBV9
CDR3nt: TGTGCCAGCAGCAATAAGAAGACTAGCGAGAAAGAGACCCAGTACTTC
CDR3aa: CASSNKKTSEKETQYF

j_gene: TRBJ2-7
abundance: -
d_gene: TRBD2
v_gene: TRBV5-1
CDR3nt: TGCGCCAGCAGCCTGGGGATTGGCGGGGGGCAATCCTACGAGCAGTACTTC
CDR3aa: CASSLGIGGGQSYEQYF

j_gene: TRBJ1-2
abundance: few
d_gene: TRBD1
v_gene: TRBV18
CDR3nt: TGTGCCAGCTCCCCGGGACAGGGGGCCAACTATGGCTACACCTTC
CDR3aa: CASSPGQGANYGYTF

j_gene: TRBJ2-3
abundance: -
d_gene: -
v_gene: TRBV7-9
CDR3nt: TGTGCCAGCAGCTTAGTTGGGCCAGATACGCAGTATTTT
CDR3aa: CASSLVGPDTQYF

j_gene: TRBJ1-2
abundance: -
d_gene: TRBD1
v_gene: TRBV11-2
CDR3nt: TGTGCCAGCAGCTCCCGGGACAGGAGATATCCGAACTATGGCTACACCTTC
CDR3aa: CASSSRDRRYPNYGYTF

j_gene: TRBJ1-3
abundance: -
d_gene: TRBD1
v_gene: TRBV11-2
CDR3nt: TGTGCCAGCAGCTTAGTAGGGAGTAAACAGGGGGGAAAGGAGAACACCATATATTTT
CDR3aa: CASSLVGSKQGGKENTIYF

j_gene: TRBJ1-1
abundance: -
d_gene: TRBD1
v_gene: TRBV14
CDR3nt: TGTGCCAGCAGCCACCGACAGGGGTCGGGCACTGAAGCTTTCTTT
CDR3aa: CASSHRQGSGTEAFF

j_gene: TRBJ2-6
abundance: -
d_gene: -
v_gene: TRBV27
CDR3nt: TGTGCCAGCAGTAAGCTACAGGGATCTGGGGCCAACGTCCTGACTTTC
CDR3aa: CASSKLQGSGANVLTF

j_gene: TRBJ2-7
abundance: -
d_gene: -
v_gene: TRBV4-3
CDR3nt: TGCGCCAGCAGCCAGGGATTACTAGTGGCCGAGCAGTACTTC
CDR3aa: CASSQGLLVAEQYF

j_gene: TRBJ2-5
abundance: -
d_gene: TRBD1
v_gene: TRBV11-2
CDR3nt: TGTGCCAGCAGCTCCCGGGACAGGGAGTACCAAGAGACCCAGTACTTC
CDR3aa: CASSSRDREYQETQYF

j_gene: TRBJ1-1
abundance: -
d_gene: TRBD1
v_gene: TRBV19
CDR3nt: TGTGCCAGTAGTGTGGGACAGGGGATCCACACTGAAGCTTTCTTT
CDR3aa: CASSVGQGIHTEAFF

j_gene: TRBJ1-1
abundance: -
d_gene: -
v_gene: TRBV5-5
CDR3nt: TGTGCCAGCAGCTTGGACCCGGGGATGACTTTCCGGGCTTTCTTT
CDR3aa: CASSLDPGMTFRAFF

j_gene: TRBJ1-3
abundance: -
d_gene: TRBD1
v_gene: TRBV9
CDR3nt: TGTGCCAGCAGCGGCGACAGGGGCCAGACCTCTGGAAACACCATATATTTT
CDR3aa: CASSGDRGQTSGNTIYF

j_gene: TRBJ2-1
abundance: -
d_gene: -
v_gene: TRBV7-9
CDR3nt: TGTGCCAGCAGCGGCAGTTACAATGAGCAGTTCTTC
CDR3aa: CASSGSYNEQFF

j_gene: TRBJ1-4
abundance: -
d_gene: -
v_gene: TRBV13
CDR3nt: TGTGCCAGCAGCCCCCAACAGGAGCGAGAAAAACTGTTTTTT
CDR3aa: CASSPQQEREKLFF

j_gene: TRBJ1-1
abundance: few
d_gene: -
v_gene: TRBV7-2
CDR3nt: TGTGCCAGCAGCTACGGACGGGGTAACACTGAAGCTTTCTTT
CDR3aa: CASSYGRGNTEAFF

j_gene: TRBJ2-2
abundance: -
d_gene: TRBD2
v_gene: TRBV19
CDR3nt: TGTGCCACCAGGACTAGCGGGGGCTCAGGCTCCGGGGAGCTGTTTTTT
CDR3aa: CATRTSGGSGSGELFF

j_gene: TRBJ1-2
abundance: -
d_gene: -
v_gene: TRBV9
CDR3nt: TGTGCCAGCAGCGGGTCTGGACAGTACTATGGCTACACCTTC
CDR3aa: CASSGSGQYYGYTF

j_gene: TRBJ2-1
abundance: -
d_gene: TRBD1
v_gene: TRBV5-5
CDR3nt: TGTGCCAGCAACGACAGGGGGGTTTACAATGAGCAGTTCTTC
CDR3aa: CASNDRGVYNEQFF

j_gene: TRBJ1-1
abundance: -
d_gene: TRBD1
v_gene: TRBV9
CDR3nt: TGTGCCAGCAGCGTAGCTGCAGGGGGCGGTGGAGCTTTCTTT
CDR3aa: CASSVAAGGGGAFF

j_gene: TRBJ1-1
abundance: -
d_gene: TRBD1
v_gene: TRBV7-9
CDR3nt: TGTGCCAGCAGCCCAAGCAAAGGGGACAGGTGGGCTGAAGCTTTCTTT
CDR3aa: CASSPSKGDRWAEAFF

j_gene: TRBJ1-2
abundance: -
d_gene: TRBD1
v_gene: TRBV3-1/TRBV3-2
CDR3nt: TGTGCCAGCAGCCACAAAGGGGGCGCGCGCTATGGCTACACCTTC
CDR3aa: CASSHKGGARYGYTF

j_gene: TRBJ1-1
abundance: -
d_gene: -
v_gene: TRBV15
CDR3nt: TGTGCCACCAGCACTATGGGACTAACGGCCACTGAAGCTTTCTTT
CDR3aa: CATSTMGLTATEAFF

j_gene: TRBJ2-5
abundance: -
d_gene: TRBD2
v_gene: TRBV7-9
CDR3nt: TGTGCCAGCAGCCCCGCGCCTAGCGGCGAGACCCAGTACTTC
CDR3aa: CASSPAPSGETQYF

j_gene: TRBJ2-7
abundance: -
d_gene: -
v_gene: TRBV5-6
CDR3nt: TGTGCCAGCAGCTTGAGCAGGGGCTCCCTCGAGCAGTACTTC
CDR3aa: CASSLSRGSLEQYF

j_gene: TRBJ2-7
abundance: -
d_gene: -
v_gene: TRBV11-2
CDR3nt: TGTGCCAGCAGCTTAGAACGAGGGGAGCAGTACTTC
CDR3aa: CASSLERGEQYF

j_gene: TRBJ1-3
abundance: -
d_gene: TRBD1
v_gene: TRBV7-9
CDR3nt: TGTGCCAGCAGTTTCCCGGGACAGGGTATTAACACCATATATTTT
CDR3aa: CASSFPGQGINTIYF

j_gene: TRBJ1-4
abundance: -
d_gene: -
v_gene: TRBV7-2
CDR3nt: TGTGCCAGCAGACAGCGGCAGGATCGGGAAAAACTGTTTTTT
CDR3aa: CASRQRQDREKLFF

j_gene: TRBJ2-2
abundance: -
d_gene: TRBD1
v_gene: TRBV9
CDR3nt: TGTGCCAGCAGCGACAGGGGGATGAACACCGGGGAGCTGTTTTTT
CDR3aa: CASSDRGMNTGELFF

j_gene: TRBJ2-7
abundance: -
d_gene: TRBD1
v_gene: TRBV9
CDR3nt: TGTGCCAGCAGCGTAGAGCAACAGGGGTACGAGCAGTACTTC
CDR3aa: CASSVEQQGYEQYF

j_gene: TRBJ2-2
abundance: -
d_gene: TRBD1
v_gene: TRBV9
CDR3nt: TGTGCCAGCAGCGTAGGAGGGGGCGAAGCCGGGGAGCTGTTTTTT
CDR3aa: CASSVGGGEAGELFF

j_gene: TRBJ1-2
abundance: -
d_gene: TRBD1
v_gene: TRBV4-1
CDR3nt: TGCGCCACCCAGCCAAGAGTGACAGGGGGCGTGAATGGCTACACCTTC
CDR3aa: CATQPRVTGGVNGYTF

j_gene: TRBJ1-2
abundance: -
d_gene: -
v_gene: TRBV2
CDR3nt: TGTGCCAGCAGTCGACAGACGTTAGCTAACTATGGCTACACCTTC
CDR3aa: CASSRQTLANYGYTF

j_gene: TRBJ2-4
abundance: -
d_gene: TRBD1
v_gene: TRBV18
CDR3nt: TGTGCCAGCTCACCAATGACAGGGGGCGCCAAAAACATTCAGTACTTC
CDR3aa: CASSPMTGGAKNIQYF

j_gene: TRBJ1-1
abundance: -
d_gene: -
v_gene: TRBV5-1
CDR3nt: TGCGCCAGCAGCTTGAGTATTGGCCGAAACACTGAAGCTTTCTTT
CDR3aa: CASSLSIGRNTEAFF

j_gene: TRBJ1-1
abundance: -
d_gene: -
v_gene: TRBV5-5
CDR3nt: TGTGCCAGCAGCTTATATAAGTATGGGGCCTACACTGAAGCTTTCTTT
CDR3aa: CASSLYKYGAYTEAFF

j_gene: TRBJ2-1
abundance: -
d_gene: TRBD1
v_gene: TRBV29-1
CDR3nt: TGCAGCGTTGATAGGGGGCGAAATGAGCAGTTCTTC
CDR3aa: CSVDRGRNEQFF

j_gene: TRBJ1-2
abundance: -
d_gene: -
v_gene: TRBV25-1
CDR3nt: TGTGCCAGCAGTGAAAGGGTCAGGGACTATGGCTACACCTTC
CDR3aa: CASSERVRDYGYTF

j_gene: TRBJ2-5
abundance: -
d_gene: -
v_gene: TRBV6-5
CDR3nt: TGTGCCAGCAAGCGAAATCCCGCCGGTTTGGAGACCCAGTACTTC
CDR3aa: CASKRNPAGLETQYF

j_gene: TRBJ2-2
abundance: -
d_gene: -
v_gene: TRBV5-4
CDR3nt: TGTGCCAGCAGCTTGTATTCAGGGACCGGGGAGCTGTTTTTT
CDR3aa: CASSLYSGTGELFF

j_gene: TRBJ1-6
abundance: -
d_gene: TRBD1
v_gene: TRBV15
CDR3nt: TGTGCCACCAGAGGGGGCAAGAATAATTCACCCCTCCACTTT
CDR3aa: CATRGGKNNSPLHF

j_gene: TRBJ2-2
abundance: -
d_gene: TRBD2
v_gene: TRBV5-6
CDR3nt: TGTGCCAGCAGCTTAGGCGGGGGGGCCACCGGGGAGCTGTTTTTT
CDR3aa: CASSLGGGATGELFF

j_gene: TRBJ1-2
abundance: -
d_gene: -
v_gene: TRBV7-9
CDR3nt: TGTGCCAGCAGCTTCCCCTTATCTATGCACTATGGCTACACCTTC
CDR3aa: CASSFPLSMHYGYTF

j_gene: TRBJ1-1
abundance: -
d_gene: -
v_gene: TRBV12-3/TRBV12-4
CDR3nt: TGTGCCAGCAGTTGGGGGGGTAACACTGAAGCTTTCTTT
CDR3aa: CASSWGGNTEAFF

j_gene: TRBJ2-5
abundance: -
d_gene: TRBD1
v_gene: TRBV19
CDR3nt: TGTGCCAGTAGTCCGCGGACAGGGGGGTGGGAGACCCAGTACTTC
CDR3aa: CASSPRTGGWETQYF

j_gene: TRBJ1-1
abundance: -
d_gene: -
v_gene: TRBV30
CDR3nt: TGTGCCTGGAGTGTATGGTCGGGCACTGAAGCTTTCTTT
CDR3aa: CAWSVWSGTEAFF

j_gene: TRBJ1-2
abundance: once
d_gene: -
v_gene: TRBV9
CDR3nt: TGTGCCAGCAGCGTGGCATCACAGCATAACTATGGCTACACCTTC
CDR3aa: CASSVASQHNYGYTF